This T cell receptor beta chain is drawn from a study of metastatic and nonmetastatic thyroid tumors. Thyroid surgery took place with no prior treatment in any patient. Trimming at V came to 3 bases and at J to 2 bases, leaving 9 bases not matched to a gene. CDR1 and CDR2 from the germline V gene are DFQATT and SNEGSKA (reference sequence). The CDR3 contains 16 residues. From the PCR reads, TCRdb re-called clones with MiXCR. Of 100,000 or so clones in the sample, 14% to 15% were seen once. This clone was detected ten times or more. The specimen was blood. This sequence joins TRBV20-1 and TRBJ2-5, with 10 nucleotides matching TRBD2. This clonotype was obtained from a female donor with papillary thyroid cancer or a benign thyroid nodule (not recorded which). Some clones in this sample may be carry-over from other donors' samples. The CDR3 region is CSARKLAGALQETQYF. The CDR3 DNA is TGCAGTGCTAGGAAGCTAGCGGGGGCCCTACAAGAGACCCAGTACTTC.